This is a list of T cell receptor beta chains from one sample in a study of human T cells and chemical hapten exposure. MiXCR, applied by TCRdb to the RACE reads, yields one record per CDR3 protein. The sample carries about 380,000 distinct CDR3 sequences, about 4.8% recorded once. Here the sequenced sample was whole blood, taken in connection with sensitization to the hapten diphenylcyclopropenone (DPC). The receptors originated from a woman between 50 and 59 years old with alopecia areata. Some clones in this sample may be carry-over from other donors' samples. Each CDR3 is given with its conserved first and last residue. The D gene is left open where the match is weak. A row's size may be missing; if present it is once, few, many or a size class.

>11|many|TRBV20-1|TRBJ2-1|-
CSASFYNEQFF
TGCAGTGCTAGCTTTTACAATGAGCAGTTCTTC
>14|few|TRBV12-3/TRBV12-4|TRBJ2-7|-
CASSPDRVIYEQYF
TGTGCCAGCAGTCCGGACAGAGTAATCTACGAGCAGTACTTC
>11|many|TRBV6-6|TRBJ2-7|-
CASRVSYEQYF
TGTGCCAGCAGGGTATCCTACGAGCAGTACTTC
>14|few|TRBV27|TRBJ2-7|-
CASRSTDSLREQYF
TGTGCCAGCAGATCGACAGACTCCCTTCGCGAGCAGTACTTC
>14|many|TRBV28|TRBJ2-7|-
CASSLSQISYEQYF
TGTGCCAGCAGTTTGTCGCAGATCTCCTACGAGCAGTACTTC
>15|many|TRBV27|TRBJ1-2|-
CASTSRQGQNYGYTF
TGTGCCAGCACATCAAGGCAGGGGCAAAACTATGGCTACACCTTC
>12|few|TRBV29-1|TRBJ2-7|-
CSVEDSTYEQYF
TGCAGCGTAGAAGACAGTACCTACGAGCAGTACTTC
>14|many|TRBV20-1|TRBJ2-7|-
CSARLPTGRYEQYF
TGCAGTGCTAGACTCCCTACCGGAAGGTACGAGCAGTACTTC
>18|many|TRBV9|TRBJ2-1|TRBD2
CASSVGLAGGPTDNEQFF
TGTGCCAGCAGCGTGGGACTAGCGGGAGGGCCTACCGACAATGAGCAGTTCTTC
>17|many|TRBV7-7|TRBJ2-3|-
CASSPPLGSGELDTQYF
TGTGCCAGCAGCCCGCCTCTAGGCTCGGGCGAGTTAGATACGCAGTATTTT
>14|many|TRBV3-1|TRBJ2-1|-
CASRGAGSLYEQFF
TGTGCCAGCAGAGGCGCGGGCTCCCTATATGAGCAGTTCTTC
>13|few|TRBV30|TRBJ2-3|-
CAWIPLGGDTQYF
TGTGCCTGGATACCGCTTGGTGGAGATACGCAGTATTTT
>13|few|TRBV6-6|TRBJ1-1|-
CASQGGGRTEAFF
TGTGCCTCCCAAGGGGGGGGAAGGACTGAAGCTTTCTTT
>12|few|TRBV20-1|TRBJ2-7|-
CSARRPSDEQYF
TGCAGTGCTAGGCGACCTTCAGACGAGCAGTACTTC
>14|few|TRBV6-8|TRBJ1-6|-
CASSTPLLESPLHF
TGTGCCAGCAGTACCCCACTGCTCGAATCACCCCTCCACTTT
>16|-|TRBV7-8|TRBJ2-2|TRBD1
CASSYRQGGNTGELFF
TGTGCCAGCAGCTACCGACAGGGGGGAAACACCGGGGAGCTGTTTTTT
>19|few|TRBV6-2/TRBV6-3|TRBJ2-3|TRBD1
CASSYSWVRGTVGTDTQYF
TGTGCCAGCAGTTACTCGTGGGTGCGAGGGACAGTCGGCACAGATACGCAGTATTTT
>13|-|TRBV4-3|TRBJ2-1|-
CASSQDLRDEQFF
TGCGCCAGCAGCCAAGATCTCAGGGATGAGCAGTTCTTC
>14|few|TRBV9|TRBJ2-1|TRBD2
CASSDGTSAQEQFF
TGTGCCAGCAGCGATGGGACTAGCGCCCAGGAGCAGTTCTTC
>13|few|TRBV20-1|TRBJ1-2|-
CSARWTANYGYTF
TGCAGTGCCCGATGGACGGCGAACTATGGCTACACCTTC
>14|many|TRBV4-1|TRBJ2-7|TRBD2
CASSQVGGAGEQYF
TGCGCCAGCAGCCAAGTCGGGGGGGCCGGCGAGCAGTACTTC
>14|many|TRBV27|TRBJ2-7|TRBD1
CASRPETGPYEQYF
TGTGCCAGCAGACCCGAGACAGGGCCCTACGAGCAGTACTTC
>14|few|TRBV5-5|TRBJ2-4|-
CASSLAWDVDIQYF
TGTGCCAGCAGCTTGGCCTGGGATGTGGACATTCAGTACTTC
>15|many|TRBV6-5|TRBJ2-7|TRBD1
CASSQDRGLGYEQYF
TGTGCCAGCAGCCAAGACAGGGGGCTAGGGTACGAGCAGTACTTC
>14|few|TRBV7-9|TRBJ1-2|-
CASSLSSSLYGYTF
TGTGCCAGCAGCTTAAGTAGTAGCCTTTATGGCTACACCTTC
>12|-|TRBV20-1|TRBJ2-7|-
CSAEDVGFEQYF
TGCAGTGCGGAGGATGTAGGGTTCGAGCAGTACTTC
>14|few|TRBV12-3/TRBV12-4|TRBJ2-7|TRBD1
CASSPIGGSWEQYF
TGTGCCAGCAGCCCGATAGGGGGCTCTTGGGAGCAGTACTTC
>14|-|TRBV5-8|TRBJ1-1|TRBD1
CASSLGQGMTEAFF
TGTGCCAGCAGCTTGGGACAGGGGATGACTGAAGCTTTCTTT
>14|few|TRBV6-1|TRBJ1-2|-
CASSRGLTNYGYTF
TGTGCCAGCAGTCGGGGTTTGACTAACTATGGCTACACCTTC
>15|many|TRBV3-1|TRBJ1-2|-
CASSQGDTGSYGYTF
TGTGCCAGCAGCCAAGGGGACACCGGGAGCTATGGCTACACCTTC
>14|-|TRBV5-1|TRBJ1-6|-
CASSLGRWESPLHF
TGCGCCAGCAGCTTGGGACGTTGGGAGTCACCCCTCCACTTT
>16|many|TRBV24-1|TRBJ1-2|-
CATSDARTDSNYGYTF
TGTGCCACCAGTGATGCTCGAACGGACAGTAACTATGGCTACACCTTC
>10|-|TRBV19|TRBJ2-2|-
CATWAGELFF
TGTGCCACCTGGGCCGGGGAGCTGTTTTTT
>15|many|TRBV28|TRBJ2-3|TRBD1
CASSLTGTGTDTQYF
TGTGCCAGCAGTCTAACCGGGACAGGGACAGATACGCAGTATTTT
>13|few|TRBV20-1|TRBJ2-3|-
CSATGGVTDTQYF
TGCAGTGCTACCGGAGGGGTGACAGATACGCAGTATTTT
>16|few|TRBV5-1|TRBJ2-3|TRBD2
CASSPGLADSTDTQYF
TGCGCCAGCAGCCCCGGACTAGCGGATAGCACAGATACGCAGTATTTT
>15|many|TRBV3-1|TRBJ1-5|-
CASSPTGYSNQPQHF
TGTGCCAGCAGCCCGACAGGTTATAGCAATCAGCCCCAGCATTTT
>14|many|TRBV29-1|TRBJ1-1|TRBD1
CSVHRGGWSTEAFF
TGCAGCGTTCACAGGGGAGGGTGGAGCACTGAAGCTTTCTTT
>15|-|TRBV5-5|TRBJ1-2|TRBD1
CASSLVGQGRNGYTF
TGTGCCAGCAGCTTGGTGGGACAGGGGAGGAATGGCTACACCTTC
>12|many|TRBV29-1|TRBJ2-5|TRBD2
CSVSGLVETQYF
TGCAGCGTTTCCGGACTAGTGGAGACCCAGTACTTC
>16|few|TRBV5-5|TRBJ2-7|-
CASSFRYPAESYEQYF
TGTGCCAGCAGCTTTAGGTATCCCGCGGAGTCCTACGAGCAGTACTTC
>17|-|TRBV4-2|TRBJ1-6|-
CASSQEGGDPTGSPLHF
TGTGCCAGCAGCCAAGAAGGGGGGGACCCTACCGGTTCACCCCTCCACTTT
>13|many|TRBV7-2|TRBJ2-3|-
CASSSLAADTQYF
TGTGCCAGCAGCTCTCTAGCCGCAGATACGCAGTATTTT
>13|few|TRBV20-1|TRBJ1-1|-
CSARGQSNTEAFF
TGCAGTGCTAGAGGACAATCGAACACTGAAGCTTTCTTT
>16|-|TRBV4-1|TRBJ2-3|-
CASRFIDSSHTDTQYF
TGCGCCAGCAGATTTATTGACAGCTCACACACAGATACGCAGTATTTT